This T cell receptor beta chain was observed in a study of beta chain features in type 1 diabetes. General study results and limits: Researchers cautioned that cDNA sequencing could over-represent cells with high TCR expression. Significant though moderate, a shortening of TCRB CDR3s appeared in all four CD4+ subsets of Type 1 diabetes patients.

V was clipped by 5 bases and J by 5 bases, with 12 bases between them. From germline, CDR1 is MNHNS and CDR2 SASEGT. This CDR3 region has 13 residues. Cell sorting via CD45RO/CCR7/CD25/CD127/CD95/CD27 was performed to obtain CD4+ naive, central memory, regulatory and stem cell-like memory cells. This clone was detected only a few times. What it recognizes is unknown. Every isolated RNA sample was fully reverse transcribed, so sequencing captured expressed TCRB transcripts. Repertoires were generated with immunoSEQ multiplex PCR, while TCRdb's copy carries only in-frame clones and drops some. Here the sample spans about 140,000 clones, about a tenth being singletons.

The material sequenced was central memory CD4+ T cells from blood. The sequence was collected from a woman between 35 and 50 years old in good health. The chain employs TRBV6-1 and TRBJ2-5; no firm D call. The CDR3 spells CASSYVQAETQYF. The CDR3 DNA sequence: TGTGCCAGCAGTTATGTTCAGGCGGAGACCCAGTACTTC.